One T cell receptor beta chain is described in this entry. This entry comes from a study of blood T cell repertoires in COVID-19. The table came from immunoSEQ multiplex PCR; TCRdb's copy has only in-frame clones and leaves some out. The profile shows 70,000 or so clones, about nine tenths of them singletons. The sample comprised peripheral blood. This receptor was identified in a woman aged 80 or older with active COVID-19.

The CDR3 spells CASSLFVAGGPGDTQYF. The CDR3 DNA sequence: TGTGCCAGCAGTTTATTCGTAGCGGGAGGGCCGGGTGATACGCAGTATTTT. This chain joins TRBV27 and TRBJ2-3, with 11 bases matching TRBD2. V was pared by 1 base and J by 6 bases, with 9 bases of the junction left unmatched. Germline V gene sequence: CDR1 MNHEY, CDR2 SMNVEV (reference sequence). The CDR3 covers 17 residues.